This T cell receptor beta chain was sequenced in a study of T cell responses to AZD1222 COVID-19 vaccine. General observations from the study: Among AZD1222 vaccinees, only 5 to 7 were seropositive at baseline.

Sequenced by immunoSEQ multiplex PCR; TCRdb stores in-frame clones only, minus some. This table holds tens of thousands of clones, 88% found once. A note on this clone: As yet, its antigen is unknown.

Unmatched junction bases numbered 5, after V lost 4 bases and J lost 5 bases. The CDR3 has 15 residues. Germline V lookup: CDR1 SGHAT, CDR2 FQNNGV. This TCR was sampled from an adult who received the AZD1222 COVID-19 vaccine. This chain uses TRBV11-2 with TRBJ2-7; the match to TRBD2 covers 13 bases. Sequencing used peripheral blood, obtained 28 days after the second AZD1222 dose. The CDR3 is CASSWTSGSSDEQYF. The CDR3 DNA reads as TGTGCCAGCAGCTGGACTAGCGGGAGTTCCGACGAGCAGTACTTC.